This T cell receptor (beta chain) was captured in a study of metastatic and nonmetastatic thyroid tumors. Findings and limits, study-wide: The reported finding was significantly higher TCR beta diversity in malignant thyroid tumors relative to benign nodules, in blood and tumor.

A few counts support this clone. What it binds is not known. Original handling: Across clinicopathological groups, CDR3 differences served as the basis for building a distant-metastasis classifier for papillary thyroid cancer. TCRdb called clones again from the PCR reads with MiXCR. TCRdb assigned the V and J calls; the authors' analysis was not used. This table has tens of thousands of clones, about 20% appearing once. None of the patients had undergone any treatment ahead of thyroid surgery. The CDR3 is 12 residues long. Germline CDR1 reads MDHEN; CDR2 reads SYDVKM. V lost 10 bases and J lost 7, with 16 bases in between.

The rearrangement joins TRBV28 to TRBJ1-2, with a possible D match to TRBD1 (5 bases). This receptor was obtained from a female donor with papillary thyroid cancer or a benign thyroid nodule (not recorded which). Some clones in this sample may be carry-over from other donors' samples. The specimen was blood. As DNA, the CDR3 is TGTGCCATTCGGGGCCCCCACCTTGGCTACACCTTC. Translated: CAIRGPHLGYTF.